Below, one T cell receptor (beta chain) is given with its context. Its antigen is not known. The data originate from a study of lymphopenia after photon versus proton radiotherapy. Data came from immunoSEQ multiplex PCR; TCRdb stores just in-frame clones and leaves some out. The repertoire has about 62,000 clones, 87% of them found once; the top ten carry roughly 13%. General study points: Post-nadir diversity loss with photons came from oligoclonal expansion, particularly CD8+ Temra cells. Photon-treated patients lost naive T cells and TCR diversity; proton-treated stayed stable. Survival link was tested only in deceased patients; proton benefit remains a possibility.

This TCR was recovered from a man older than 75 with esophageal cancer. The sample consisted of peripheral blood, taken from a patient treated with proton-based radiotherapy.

As DNA, the CDR3 is TGTGCCTGCGCGCGGCGGGAGGGTGATACGCAGTATTTT. Its translation is CACARREGDTQYF. The rearrangement joins TRBV30 to TRBJ2-3; 9 bases map to TRBD2. The junction had 7 bases not matched to a gene; V was cut back by 6 bases and J by 6 bases. The V gene's germline CDR1 is GTSNPN and CDR2 SVGIG (reference sequence). The CDR3 contains 13 residues.